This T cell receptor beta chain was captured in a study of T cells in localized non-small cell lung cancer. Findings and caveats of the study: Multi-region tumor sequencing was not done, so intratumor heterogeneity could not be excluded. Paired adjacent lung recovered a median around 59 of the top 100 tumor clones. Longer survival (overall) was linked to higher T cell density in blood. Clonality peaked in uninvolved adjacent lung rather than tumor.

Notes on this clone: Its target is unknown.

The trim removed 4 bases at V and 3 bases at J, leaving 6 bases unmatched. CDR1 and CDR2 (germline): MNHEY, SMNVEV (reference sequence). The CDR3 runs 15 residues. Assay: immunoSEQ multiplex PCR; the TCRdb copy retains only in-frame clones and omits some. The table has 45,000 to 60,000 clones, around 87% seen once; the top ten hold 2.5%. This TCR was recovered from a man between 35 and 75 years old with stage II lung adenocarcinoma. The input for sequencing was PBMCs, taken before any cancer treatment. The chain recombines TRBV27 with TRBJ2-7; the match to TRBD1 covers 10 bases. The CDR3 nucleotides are TGTGCCAGCAGTTCCGGGACAGGGGCATTCTACGAGCAGTACTTC. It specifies CASSSGTGAFYEQYF.